This TCR beta chain appears in the sequencing data of a study of T-cell reconstitution after alpha-beta-depleted transplantation in children. Preparation of the TCRbeta library involved a method that used unique molecular identifiers. In TCRdb, the PCR reads were re-called with MiXCR into one record per CDR3 protein. The sample lists 190,000 or so distinct CDR3 sequences; approximately 15% were seen once. There are many counts of this clonotype. Germline V gives CDR1 MDHEN, CDR2 SYDVKM. V dropped 5 bases and J dropped 4 bases, with 11 bases sitting between them. This CDR3 spans 13 amino acids. This sequence joins TRBV28 and TRBJ1-2; a possible D gene is TRBD1 (6 bases). This clonotype originated in a human donor who donated a stem cell graft to a child with acute lymphoblastic leukemia. Specimen: PBMCs from the stem cell graft donor, collected from the stem cell graft. The CDR3 DNA reads as TGTGCCAGCAGTGACGGGACAACCTATGGCTACACCTTC. Its translation is CASSDGTTYGYTF.